A single sample is the source of the 15 T cell receptor beta chains below, sequenced in a study of shared clonotypes between healthy human individuals. Here immunoSEQ multiplex PCR was the method, and the copy in TCRdb shows in-frame clones only, minus some. The repertoire holds roughly 2.5 million clones, with approximately 92% as singletons. The sequencing sample was made of naive CD4+ T cells sorted from blood. Specified subset: CD45RA+ positively selected. The receptors here all came from a man younger than 30 in good health.

The table lists this clone with a count of one. This chain uses TRBV30 with TRBJ2-4; 7 bases fit TRBD1. Germline loops: CDR1 GTSNPN, CDR2 SVGIG (reference sequence). The CDR3 runs to 12 residues. J lost 1 base, V lost 7 bases, and 1 base had no gene match. The CDR3 here is CASQGAKNIQYF. The CDR3 nucleotides read TGTGCCTCACAGGGGGCCAAAAACATTCAGTACTTC.

The genes are TRBV11-2 and TRBJ2-5; D tentatively fits TRBD1 or TRBD2 (7 bases each). Germline assignment: CDR1 SGHAT and CDR2 FQNNGV. CDR3 size: 14 residues. V was trimmed by 0 bases and J by 12 bases, leaving 17 bases between them. The CDR3 protein is CASSLDRQGGKEYF. Written as DNA, the CDR3 is TGTGCCAGCAGCTTAGATCGTCAGGGGGGGAAGGAGTACTTC.

V gene TRBV6-5 combines with J gene TRBJ1-6; D gene uncertain. This CDR3 is built from 14 residues. CDR1 is MNHEY, CDR2 SVGAGI, per germline. Trimming removed 2 bases at V and 10 bases at J, with 12 bases between. The DNA of the CDR3 is TGTGCCAGCAGTTACAATAGGGCTAACTCACCCCTCCACTTT. Its translation is CASSYNRANSPLHF.

The rearrangement joins TRBV4-1 to TRBJ1-3; the D is unclear. The CDR3 length is 17 residues. Trimming removed 0 bases from V and 2 bases from J, with 14 bases in between. Germline CDR1 MGHRA, CDR2 YSYEKL. The CDR3 DNA follows: TGCGCCAGCAGCCAAGATCCCGCTTCGAGTGCTGGAAACACCATATATTTT. Translated: CASSQDPASSAGNTIYF.

The chain employs TRBV7-8 and TRBJ1-1; D remains ambiguous. V dropped 5 bases and J dropped 0 bases, with 10 bases sitting between them. The CDR3 is made up of 14 amino acids. Germline loops: CDR1 SGHVS, CDR2 FQNEAQ. The CDR3 region is CASSEAEMNTEAFF. The CDR3 DNA reads as TGTGCCAGCAGCGAAGCAGAGATGAACACTGAAGCTTTCTTT.

This clone occurred once. The chain employs TRBV2 and TRBJ2-7, with D possibly being TRBD1 or TRBD2 (5 bases each). This CDR3 has 13 amino acids. Germline V gives CDR1 SNHLY, CDR2 FYNNEI. Trimming removed 2 bases from V and 3 bases from J, with 8 bases in between. The CDR3 region has the DNA TGTGCCAGCAGTGAACGGGGCTTCTACGAGCAGTACTTC. Protein sequence: CASSERGFYEQYF.

This clone has only one observation. The genes are TRBV28 and TRBJ2-7; the match to TRBD1 covers 9 bases. J gave up 2 bases and V 8 bases, and 4 bases lay outside the gene matches. The germline V gene encodes CDR1 MDHEN and CDR2 SYDVKM. The CDR3 sequence is 13 residues long. In DNA form, the CDR3 reads TGTGCCAGCGGGACAGGGATCCCCTACGAGCAGTACTTC. Amino acid sequence: CASGTGIPYEQYF.

This chain connects TRBV28 to TRBJ2-7, with 9 bases lining up with TRBD1. The junction had 8 bases not matched to a gene; V was cut back by 6 bases and J by 2 bases. Germline values: CDR1 MDHEN, CDR2 SYDVKM. There are 15 residues in the CDR3. CDR3 amino acids: CASSLAGTGTYEQYF. CDR3 nucleotides: TGTGCCAGCAGCCTCGCCGGGACAGGGACCTACGAGCAGTACTTC.

The chain couples TRBV2 to TRBJ1-4; 9 nucleotides line up with TRBD1. Germline lookup yields CDR1 SNHLY and CDR2 FYNNEI. J gave up 2 bases and V 8 bases, and 9 bases lay outside the gene matches. The CDR3 extends over 16 amino acids. The CDR3 spells CASHRDRVGTNEKLFF. CDR3 nucleotides: TGTGCCAGCCACCGGGACAGGGTGGGGACTAATGAAAAACTGTTTTTT. The full variable domain, completed using reference TRBV2 and TRBJ1-4, is EPEVTQTPSHQVTQMGQEVILRCVPISNHLYFYWYRQILGQKVEFLVSFYNNEISEKSEIFDDQFSVERPDGSNFTLKIRSTKLEDSAMYFCASHRDRVGTNEKLFFGSGTQLSVL.

The chain is built from TRBV30 and TRBJ2-1, with 10 bases fitting TRBD2. The CDR3 has 14 residues. Trimming cost V 0 bases and J 9 bases; bases outside gene matches: 5. Germline lookup yields CDR1 GTSNPN and CDR2 SVGIG (reference sequence). CDR3 nucleotides: TGTGCCTGGAGTGTGGAGCGGGAGGGGGCTGAGCAGTTCTTC. Translating gives CAWSVEREGAEQFF.

This clone appeared a single time. J is TRBJ2-5 and V is TRBV7-2; TRBD2 might be the D (5 bases). Germline-derived CDR1 and CDR2 are SGHTA and FQGNSA. V was shortened by 2 bases and J by 5 bases, with 18 bases between the two germline ends. This CDR3 is 16 amino acids long. In DNA, the CDR3 is TGTGCCAGCAGCTTAAATCAGTGGGAGCTCGTGGAGACCCAGTACTTC. Protein: CASSLNQWELVETQYF.

This sequence joins TRBV6-5 and TRBJ2-7; maybe TRBD1 (6 bases). The CDR3 runs to 13 residues. V was trimmed by 8 bases and J by 0 bases, leaving 11 bases between them. The germline gives CDR1 MNHEY, CDR2 SVGAGI. In DNA form, the CDR3 reads TGTGCCAGCCTCGACAGGTCCTCCTACGAGCAGTACTTC. Protein product: CASLDRSSYEQYF.

The chain links TRBV9 to TRBJ2-7; either TRBD1 or TRBD2 may supply D (8 bases each). From germline, CDR1 is SGDLS and CDR2 YYNGEE. The CDR3 is made up of 16 amino acids. The ends were cut back, 0 bases at V and 3 bases at J, with 16 bases in the middle. The CDR3 bases are TGTGCCAGCAGCGTAGCTACAGGGGGACTAGGCTACGAGCAGTACTTC. Translated: CASSVATGGLGYEQYF.

Worth noting for this clone: Other DNA sequences from this sample encode an identical CDR3 as well. The chain employs TRBV18 and TRBJ2-7; 13 bases align to TRBD2. The CDR3 is 15 amino acids. Germline assignment: CDR1 KGHSH and CDR2 LQKENI. With V trimmed by 3 bases and J by 2 bases, 1 base remained unmatched. CDR3: CASSPTSGRAYEQYF. CDR3 in DNA: TGTGCCAGCTCACCCACTAGCGGGAGGGCCTACGAGCAGTACTTC. Full variable domain (outside the CDR3, taken from reference TRBV18 and TRBJ2-7): NAGVMQNPRHLVRRRGQEARLRCSPMKGHSHVYWYRQLPEEGLKFMVYLQKENIIDESGMPKERFSAEFPKEGPSILRIQQVVRGDSAAYFCASSPTSGRAYEQYFGPGTRLTVT.

This chain connects TRBV9 to TRBJ1-2; no clear D gene. The CDR3 totals 12 residues. Germline V CDR1 and CDR2: SGDLS, YYNGEE. Trimming took 6 bases from V and 8 from J, leaving 14 bases between them. CDR3 amino acids: CASTPTSGGYTF. Here the CDR3 DNA reads TGTGCCAGCACCCCGACATCGGGCGGCTACACCTTC.